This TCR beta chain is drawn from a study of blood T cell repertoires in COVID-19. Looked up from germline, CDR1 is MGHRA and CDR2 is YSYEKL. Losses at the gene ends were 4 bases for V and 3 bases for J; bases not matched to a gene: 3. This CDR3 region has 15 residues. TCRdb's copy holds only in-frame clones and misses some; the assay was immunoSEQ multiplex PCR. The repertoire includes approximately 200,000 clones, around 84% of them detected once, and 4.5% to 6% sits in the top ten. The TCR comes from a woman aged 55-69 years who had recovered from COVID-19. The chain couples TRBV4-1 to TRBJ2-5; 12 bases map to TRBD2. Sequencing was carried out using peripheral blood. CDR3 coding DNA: TGCGCCAGCAGCCCTAGCGGGGGGGCGGAAGAGACCCAGTACTTC. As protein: CASSPSGGAEETQYF.